Included here is one T cell receptor beta chain sequence, with context. These data belong to a study of shared clonotypes between healthy human individuals. Sorted-subset replicate PCR reactions were performed with around 210 ng DNA, corresponding to 25,000 to 35,000 T cell genomes. Measured with immunoSEQ multiplex PCR; TCRdb has only the in-frame clones, and not every one. The sample has some 2,000,000 clones, 95% seen once; the top ten hold 0.1% to 0.15%. Donors, healthy HIV-negative adults, lacked recent acute infections or vaccinations. The clonotype comes from a man aged 18 to 35 in good health. Sequencing was done on a sample of naive CD4+ T cells sorted from blood. As to subset: CD45RA+ positively selected.

The CDR3 loop reads CASSYTRTGNYNEKLFF. Here the CDR3 DNA reads TGTGCCAGCAGCTACACAAGAACAGGGAACTATAATGAAAAACTGTTTTTT. The rearrangement joins TRBV7-6 to TRBJ1-4; D is perhaps TRBD1 (6 bases). This CDR3 region has 17 residues. The germline CDR1 and CDR2 sequences are SGHVS and FNYEAQ. V gave up 4 bases and J gave up 4 bases, with 19 bases separating them.